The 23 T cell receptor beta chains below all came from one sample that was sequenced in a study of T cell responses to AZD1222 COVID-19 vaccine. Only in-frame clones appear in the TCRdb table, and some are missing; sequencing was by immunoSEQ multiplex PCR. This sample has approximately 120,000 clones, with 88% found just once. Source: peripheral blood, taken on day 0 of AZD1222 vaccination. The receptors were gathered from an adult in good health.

CDR3 amino acids: CASSPPRPLAGSDTQYF. CDR3 nucleotides: TGTGCCAGCAGTCCACCTCGTCCACTAGCGGGTTCAGATACGCAGTATTTT. The V and J genes are TRBV27 and TRBJ2-3; TRBD2 aligns across 9 bases. Trimming cost V 5 bases and J 4 bases; bases outside gene matches: 13. The germline V gene has CDR1 MNHEY and CDR2 SMNVEV (reference sequence). This CDR3 has 17 residues.

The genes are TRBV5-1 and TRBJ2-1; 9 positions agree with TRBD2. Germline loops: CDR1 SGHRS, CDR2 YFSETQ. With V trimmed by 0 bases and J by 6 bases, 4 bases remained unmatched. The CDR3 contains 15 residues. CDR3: CASSLASSGTNEQFF. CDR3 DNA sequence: TGCGCCAGCAGCTTGGCGTCTAGCGGGACCAATGAGCAGTTCTTC.

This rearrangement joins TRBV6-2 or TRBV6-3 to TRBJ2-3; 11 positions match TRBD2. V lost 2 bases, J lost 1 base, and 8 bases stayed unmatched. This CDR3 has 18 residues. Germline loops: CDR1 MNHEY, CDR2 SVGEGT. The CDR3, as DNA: TGTGCCAGCAGTTACCAGCTAGCGGGGGGATGGGGCACAGATACGCAGTATTTT. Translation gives CASSYQLAGGWGTDTQYF.

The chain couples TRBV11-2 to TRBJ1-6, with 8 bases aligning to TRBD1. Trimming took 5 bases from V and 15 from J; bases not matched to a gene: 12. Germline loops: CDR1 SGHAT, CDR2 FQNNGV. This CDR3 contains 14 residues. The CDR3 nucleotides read TGTGCCAGCAGCGAAATACAGGGGGGGAGATACCTCCACTTT. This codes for CASSEIQGGRYLHF.

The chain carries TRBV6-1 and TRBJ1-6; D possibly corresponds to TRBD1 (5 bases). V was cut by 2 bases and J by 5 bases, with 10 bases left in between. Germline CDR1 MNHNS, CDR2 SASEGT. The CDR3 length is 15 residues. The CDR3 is CASSERDRDNSPLHF. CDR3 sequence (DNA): TGTGCCAGCAGTGAACGGGACCGGGATAATTCACCCCTCCACTTT.

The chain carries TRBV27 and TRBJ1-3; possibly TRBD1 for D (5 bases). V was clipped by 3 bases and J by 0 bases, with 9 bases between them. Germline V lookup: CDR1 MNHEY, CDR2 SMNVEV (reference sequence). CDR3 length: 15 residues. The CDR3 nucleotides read TGTGCCAGCAGTTTGAGACAGAGCTCTGGAAACACCATATATTTT. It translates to CASSLRQSSGNTIYF.

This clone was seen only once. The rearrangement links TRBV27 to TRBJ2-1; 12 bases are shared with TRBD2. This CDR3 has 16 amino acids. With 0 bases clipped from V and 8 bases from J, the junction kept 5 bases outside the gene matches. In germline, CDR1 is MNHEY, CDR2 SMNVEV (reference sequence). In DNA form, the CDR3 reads TGTGCCAGCAGTTTATCCCTAGCGGGGGGGCTCCATGAGCAGTTCTTC. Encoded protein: CASSLSLAGGLHEQFF.

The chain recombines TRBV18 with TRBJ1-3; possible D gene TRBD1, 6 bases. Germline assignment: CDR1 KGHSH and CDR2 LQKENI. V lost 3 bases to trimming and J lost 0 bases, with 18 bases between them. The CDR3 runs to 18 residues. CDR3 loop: CASSPLQGPGSSGNTIYF. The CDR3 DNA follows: TGTGCCAGCTCACCCCTACAGGGCCCGGGGAGCTCTGGAAACACCATATATTTT.

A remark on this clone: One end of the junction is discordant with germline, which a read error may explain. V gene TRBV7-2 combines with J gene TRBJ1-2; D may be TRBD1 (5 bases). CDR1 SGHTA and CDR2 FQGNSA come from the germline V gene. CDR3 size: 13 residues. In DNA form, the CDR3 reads TGTGCCAGCAGCTTGGGGGTGAACTATGACTACACCTTC. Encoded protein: CASSLGVNYDYTF.

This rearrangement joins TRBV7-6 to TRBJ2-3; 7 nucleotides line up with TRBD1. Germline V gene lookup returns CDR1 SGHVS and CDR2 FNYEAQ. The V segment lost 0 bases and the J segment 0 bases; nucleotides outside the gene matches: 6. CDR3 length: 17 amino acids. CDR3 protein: CASSLALRGSSTDTQYF. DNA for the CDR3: TGTGCCAGCAGCTTAGCGCTCAGGGGGAGTAGCACAGATACGCAGTATTTT.

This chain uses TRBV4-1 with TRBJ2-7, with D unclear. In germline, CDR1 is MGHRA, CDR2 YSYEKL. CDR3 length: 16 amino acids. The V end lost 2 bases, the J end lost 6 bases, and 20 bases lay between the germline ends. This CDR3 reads CASSQTAPELRCEQYV. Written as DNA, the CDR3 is TGCGCCAGCAGCCAAACTGCCCCGGAACTACGCTGCGAGCAGTACGTC.

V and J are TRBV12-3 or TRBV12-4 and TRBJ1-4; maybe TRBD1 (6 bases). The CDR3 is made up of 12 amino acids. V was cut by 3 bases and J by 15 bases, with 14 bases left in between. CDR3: CASSFGGANMFF. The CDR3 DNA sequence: TGTGCCAGCAGTTTTGGGGGCGCGAACATGTTTTTT.

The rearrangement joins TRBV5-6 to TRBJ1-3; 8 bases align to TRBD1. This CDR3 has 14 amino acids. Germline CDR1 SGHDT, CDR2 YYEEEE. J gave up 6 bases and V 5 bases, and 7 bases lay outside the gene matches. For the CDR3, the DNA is TGTGCCAGCAGTGTACAGGGGGGATCAAACACCATATATTTT. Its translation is CASSVQGGSNTIYF. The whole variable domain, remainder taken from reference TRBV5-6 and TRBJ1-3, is DAGVTQSPTHLIKTRGQQVTLRCSPKSGHDTVSWYQQALGQGPQFIFQYYEEEERQRGNFPDRFSGHQFPNYSSELNVNALLLGDSALYLCASSVQGGSNTIYFGEGSWLTVV.

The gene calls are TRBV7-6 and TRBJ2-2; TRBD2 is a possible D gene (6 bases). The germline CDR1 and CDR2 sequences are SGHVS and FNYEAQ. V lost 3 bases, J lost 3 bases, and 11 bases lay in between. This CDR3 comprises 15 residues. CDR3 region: CASSFGGVDTGELFF. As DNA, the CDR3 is TGTGCCAGCAGCTTTGGCGGGGTGGACACCGGGGAGCTGTTTTTT.

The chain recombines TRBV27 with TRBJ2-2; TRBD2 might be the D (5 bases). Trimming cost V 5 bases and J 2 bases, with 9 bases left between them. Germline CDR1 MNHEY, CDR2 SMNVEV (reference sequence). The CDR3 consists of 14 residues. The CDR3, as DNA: TGTGCCAGCAGTCCCGGACTTAACACCGGGGAGCTGTTTTTT. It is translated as CASSPGLNTGELFF.

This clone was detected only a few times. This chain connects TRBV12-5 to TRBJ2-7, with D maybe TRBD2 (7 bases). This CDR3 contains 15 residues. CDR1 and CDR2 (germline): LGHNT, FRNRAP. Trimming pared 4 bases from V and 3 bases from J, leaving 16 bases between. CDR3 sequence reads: CASGSSRGPVYEQYF. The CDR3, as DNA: TGTGCTAGTGGTTCGTCGCGGGGGCCTGTCTACGAGCAGTACTTC.

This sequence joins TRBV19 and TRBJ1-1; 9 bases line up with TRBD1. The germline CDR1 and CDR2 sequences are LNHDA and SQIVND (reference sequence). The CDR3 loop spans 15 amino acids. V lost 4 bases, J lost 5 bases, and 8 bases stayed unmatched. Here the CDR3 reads CASSNPYRGRTEAFF. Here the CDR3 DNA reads TGTGCCAGTAGTAACCCTTACAGGGGGCGGACTGAAGCTTTCTTT.

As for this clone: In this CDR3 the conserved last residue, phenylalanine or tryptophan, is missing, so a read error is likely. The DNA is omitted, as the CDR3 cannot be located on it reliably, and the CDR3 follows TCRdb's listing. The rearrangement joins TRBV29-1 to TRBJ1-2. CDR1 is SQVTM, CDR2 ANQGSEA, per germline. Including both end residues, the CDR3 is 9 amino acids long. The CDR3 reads CSVDDWQRL.

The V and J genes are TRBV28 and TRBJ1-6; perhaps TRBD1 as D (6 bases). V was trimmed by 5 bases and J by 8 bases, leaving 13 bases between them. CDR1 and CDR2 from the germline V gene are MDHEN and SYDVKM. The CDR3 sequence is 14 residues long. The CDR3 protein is CASSQTGTYSPLHF. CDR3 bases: TGTGCCAGCAGTCAAACAGGGACGTATTCACCCCTCCACTTT. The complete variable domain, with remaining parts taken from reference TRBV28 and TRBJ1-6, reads DVKVTQSSRYLVKRTGEKVFLECVQDMDHENMFWYRQDPGLGLRLIYFSYDVKMKEKGDIPEGYSVSREKKERFSLILESASTNQTSMYLCASSQTGTYSPLHFGNGTRLTVT.

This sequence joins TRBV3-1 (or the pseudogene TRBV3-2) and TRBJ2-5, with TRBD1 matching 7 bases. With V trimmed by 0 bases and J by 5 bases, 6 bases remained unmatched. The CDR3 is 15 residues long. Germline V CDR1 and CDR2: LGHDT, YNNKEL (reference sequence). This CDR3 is CASSQEEGARETQYF. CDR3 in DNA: TGTGCCAGCAGCCAAGAAGAGGGGGCGAGGGAGACCCAGTACTTC.

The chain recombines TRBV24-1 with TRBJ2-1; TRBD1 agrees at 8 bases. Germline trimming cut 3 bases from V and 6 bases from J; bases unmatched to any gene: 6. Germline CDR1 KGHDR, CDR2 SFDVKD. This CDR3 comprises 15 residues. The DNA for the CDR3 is TGTGCCACCAGTGATCCACCACAGGGGGGCAATGAGCAGTTCTTC. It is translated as CATSDPPQGGNEQFF.

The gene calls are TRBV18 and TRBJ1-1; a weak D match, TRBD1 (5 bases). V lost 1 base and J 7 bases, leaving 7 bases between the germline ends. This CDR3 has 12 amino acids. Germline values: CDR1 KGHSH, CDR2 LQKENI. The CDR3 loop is CASSPRGFEAFF. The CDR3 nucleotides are TGTGCCAGCTCACCACGGGGGTTTGAAGCTTTCTTT.

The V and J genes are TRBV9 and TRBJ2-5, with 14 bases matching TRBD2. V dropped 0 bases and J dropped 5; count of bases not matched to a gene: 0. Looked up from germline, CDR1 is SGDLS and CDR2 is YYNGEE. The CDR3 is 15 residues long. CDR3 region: CASSVGTSGGETQYF. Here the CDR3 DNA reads TGTGCCAGCAGCGTAGGGACTAGCGGGGGGGAGACCCAGTACTTC.